The present T cell receptor (beta chain) was sequenced within a study of shared clonotypes between healthy human individuals. In the study overall: The study used three CD4 naive, three CD4 memory, two CD8 naive and one CD8 memory plate per donor.

With respect to this clone: No antigen is known for it.

This CDR3 has 15 residues. Germline V lookup: CDR1 KGHSH, CDR2 LQKENI. V shed 3 bases, J shed 6 bases, and the junction held 10 bases outside the gene matches. Study-wide points: Sequencing of the sorted subsets was shown by rarefaction to be incomplete despite large depth.

Produced via immunoSEQ multiplex PCR; TCRdb's table is partial and in-frame only. The table has roughly 1,100,000 clones, 60% to 80% seen once. Sequencing was carried out using memory CD4+ T cells sorted from blood. Subset reported: CD45RA-negative fraction. The TCR was taken from a man aged 18 to 29 in good health. The chain carries TRBV18 and TRBJ2-7; 8 bases agree with TRBD1. For the CDR3, the DNA is TGTGCCAGCTCACCCGTGACAGGGACAGGTTCCGAGCAGTACTTC. Residues: CASSPVTGTGSEQYF. Full variable domain (remainder filled in from reference TRBV18 and TRBJ2-7): NAGVMQNPRHLVRRRGQEARLRCSPMKGHSHVYWYRQLPEEGLKFMVYLQKENIIDESGMPKERFSAEFPKEGPSILRIQQVVRGDSAAYFCASSPVTGTGSEQYFGPGTRLTVT.